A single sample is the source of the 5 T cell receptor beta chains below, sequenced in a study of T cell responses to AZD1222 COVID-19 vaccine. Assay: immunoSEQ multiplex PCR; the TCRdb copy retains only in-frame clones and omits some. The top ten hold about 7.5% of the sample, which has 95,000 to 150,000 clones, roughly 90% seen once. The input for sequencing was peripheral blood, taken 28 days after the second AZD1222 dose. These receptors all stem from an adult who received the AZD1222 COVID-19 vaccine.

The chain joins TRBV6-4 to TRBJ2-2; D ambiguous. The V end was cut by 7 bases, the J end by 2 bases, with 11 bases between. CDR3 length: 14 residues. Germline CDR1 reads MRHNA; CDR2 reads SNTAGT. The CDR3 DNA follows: TGTGCCAGCACGGTCAGCATTAACACCGGGGAGCTGTTTTTT. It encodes CASTVSINTGELFF.

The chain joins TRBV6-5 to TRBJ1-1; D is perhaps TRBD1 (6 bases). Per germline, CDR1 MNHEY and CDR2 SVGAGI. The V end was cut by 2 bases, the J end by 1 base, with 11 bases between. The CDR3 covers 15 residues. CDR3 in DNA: TGTGCCAGCAGTTACGGGGGCAGTTCGAACACTGAAGCTTTCTTT. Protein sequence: CASSYGGSSNTEAFF.

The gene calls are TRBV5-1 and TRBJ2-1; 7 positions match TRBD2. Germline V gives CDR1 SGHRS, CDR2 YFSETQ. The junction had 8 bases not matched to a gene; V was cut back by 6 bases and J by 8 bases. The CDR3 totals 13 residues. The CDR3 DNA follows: TGCGCCAGCACCTGGGGGGGTGGCGATGAGCAGTTCTTC. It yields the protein CASTWGGGDEQFF.

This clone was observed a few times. The CDR3 coding sequence is TGCGCCAGCAGCTTGGAAGGGGGGAACACTGAAGCTTTCTTT. Translating gives CASSLEGGNTEAFF. The chain uses TRBV5-1 and TRBJ1-1, with a weak D call TRBD1 (6 bases). Germline lookup yields CDR1 SGHRS and CDR2 YFSETQ. The CDR3 extends over 14 amino acids. Trimming pared 0 bases from V and 1 base from J, leaving 7 bases between.

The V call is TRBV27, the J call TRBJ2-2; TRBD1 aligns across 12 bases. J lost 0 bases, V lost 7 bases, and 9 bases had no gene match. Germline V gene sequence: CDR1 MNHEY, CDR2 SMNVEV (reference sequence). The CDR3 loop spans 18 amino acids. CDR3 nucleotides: TGTGCCAGCACCCCGGGACAGGGGGCAGGTCCGAACACCGGGGAGCTGTTTTTT. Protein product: CASTPGQGAGPNTGELFF.